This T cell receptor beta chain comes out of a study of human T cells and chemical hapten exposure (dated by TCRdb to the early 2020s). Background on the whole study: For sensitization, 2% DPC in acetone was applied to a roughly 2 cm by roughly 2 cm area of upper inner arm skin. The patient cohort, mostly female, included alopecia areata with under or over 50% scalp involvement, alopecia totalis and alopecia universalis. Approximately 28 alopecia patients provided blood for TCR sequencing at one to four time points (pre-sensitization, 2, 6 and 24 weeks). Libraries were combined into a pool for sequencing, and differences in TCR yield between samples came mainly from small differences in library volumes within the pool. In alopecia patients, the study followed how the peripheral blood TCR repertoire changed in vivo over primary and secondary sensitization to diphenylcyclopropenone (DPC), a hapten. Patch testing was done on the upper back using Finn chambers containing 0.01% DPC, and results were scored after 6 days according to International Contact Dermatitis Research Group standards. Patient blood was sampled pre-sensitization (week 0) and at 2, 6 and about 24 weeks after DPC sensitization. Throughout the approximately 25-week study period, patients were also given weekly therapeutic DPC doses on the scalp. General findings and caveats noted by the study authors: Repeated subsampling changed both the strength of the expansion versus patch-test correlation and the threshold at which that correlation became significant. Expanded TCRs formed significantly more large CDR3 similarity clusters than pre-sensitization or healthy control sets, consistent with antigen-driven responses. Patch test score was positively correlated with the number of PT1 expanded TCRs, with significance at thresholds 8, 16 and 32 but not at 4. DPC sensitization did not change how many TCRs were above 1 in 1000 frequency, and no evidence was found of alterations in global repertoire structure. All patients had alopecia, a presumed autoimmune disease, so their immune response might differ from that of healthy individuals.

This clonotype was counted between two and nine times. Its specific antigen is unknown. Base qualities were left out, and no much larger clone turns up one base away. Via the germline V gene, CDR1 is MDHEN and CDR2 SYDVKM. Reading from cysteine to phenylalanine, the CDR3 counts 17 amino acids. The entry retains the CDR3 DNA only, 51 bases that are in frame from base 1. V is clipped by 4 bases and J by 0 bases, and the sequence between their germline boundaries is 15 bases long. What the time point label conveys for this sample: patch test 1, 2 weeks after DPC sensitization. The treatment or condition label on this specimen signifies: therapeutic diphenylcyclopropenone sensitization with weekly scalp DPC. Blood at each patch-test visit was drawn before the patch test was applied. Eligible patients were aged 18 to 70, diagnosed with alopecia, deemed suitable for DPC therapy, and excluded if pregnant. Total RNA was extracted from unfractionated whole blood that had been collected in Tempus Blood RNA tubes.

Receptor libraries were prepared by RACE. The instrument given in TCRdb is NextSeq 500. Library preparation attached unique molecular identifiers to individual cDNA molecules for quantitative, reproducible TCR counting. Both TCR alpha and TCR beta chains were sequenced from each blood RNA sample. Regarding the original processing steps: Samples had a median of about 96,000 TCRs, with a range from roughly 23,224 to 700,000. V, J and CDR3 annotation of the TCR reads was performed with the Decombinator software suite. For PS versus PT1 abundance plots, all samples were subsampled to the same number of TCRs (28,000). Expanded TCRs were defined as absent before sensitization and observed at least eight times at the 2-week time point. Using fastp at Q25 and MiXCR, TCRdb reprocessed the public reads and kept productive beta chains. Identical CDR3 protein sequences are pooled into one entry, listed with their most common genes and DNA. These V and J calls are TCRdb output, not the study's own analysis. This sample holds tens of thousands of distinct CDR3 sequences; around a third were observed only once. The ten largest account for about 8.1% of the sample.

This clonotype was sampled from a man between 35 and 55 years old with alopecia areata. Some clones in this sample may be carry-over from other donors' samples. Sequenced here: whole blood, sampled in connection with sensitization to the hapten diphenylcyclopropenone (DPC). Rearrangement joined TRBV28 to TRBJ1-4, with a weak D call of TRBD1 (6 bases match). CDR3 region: CASSYDRSLATNEKLFF. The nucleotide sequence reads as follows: TGTGCCAGCAGTTATGACAGGAGTCTCGCAACTAATGAAAAACTGTTTTTT.